This TCR beta chain was recovered during a study of OX40 agonist ivuxolimab in advanced cancers. Across the whole study: All patients had ivuxolimab intravenously every 2 weeks at 0.01 to 10 mg/kg.

Clones were sequenced by immunoSEQ multiplex PCR, and TCRdb holds only the in-frame ones, with some missing. The sample holds over 30,000 clones, about 81% seen once. This CDR3 spans 16 amino acids. V was trimmed by 4 bases and J by 3 bases, leaving 19 bases between them. The germline V gene has CDR1 KGHSH and CDR2 LQKENI. The clonotype was recovered from an adult with an advanced solid tumor such as melanoma, head and neck, liver or kidney cancer. The V call is TRBV18, the J call TRBJ2-7, with D perhaps given as TRBD1 or TRBD2 (6 bases each). This specimen was CD4+ or CD8+ T cells sorted from blood, taken in a trial of the OX40 agonist ivuxolimab. The chain's CDR3 is CASSLNPRGGIYEQYF. In DNA, the CDR3 is TGTGCCAGCTCACTCAATCCTCGAGGGGGGATCTACGAGCAGTACTTC.